This T cell receptor beta chain stems from a study of shared clonotypes between healthy human individuals. Only in-frame clones appear in the TCRdb table, and some are missing; sequencing was by immunoSEQ multiplex PCR. The data contain around 2.5 million clones, approximately 94% of them singletons. This clone was seen a single time. The material sequenced was naive CD4+ T cells from PBMCs. The subset: CD45RA+ positively selected. The sequence derives from a man aged 18 to 35 in good health. Some clones in this sample may be carry-over from other donors' samples.

CDR3 nucleotides: TGTGCCAGCAGAGGGACAGGGCGCCACGAGCAGTACTTC. Translating it yields CASRGTGRHEQYF. This chain links TRBV6-5 with TRBJ2-7, with 9 bases that match TRBD1. The V gene end was trimmed by 6 bases and the J gene end by 5 bases; junction bases not matched to a gene: 5. There are 13 residues in the CDR3. The germline V gene encodes CDR1 MNHEY and CDR2 SVGAGI.